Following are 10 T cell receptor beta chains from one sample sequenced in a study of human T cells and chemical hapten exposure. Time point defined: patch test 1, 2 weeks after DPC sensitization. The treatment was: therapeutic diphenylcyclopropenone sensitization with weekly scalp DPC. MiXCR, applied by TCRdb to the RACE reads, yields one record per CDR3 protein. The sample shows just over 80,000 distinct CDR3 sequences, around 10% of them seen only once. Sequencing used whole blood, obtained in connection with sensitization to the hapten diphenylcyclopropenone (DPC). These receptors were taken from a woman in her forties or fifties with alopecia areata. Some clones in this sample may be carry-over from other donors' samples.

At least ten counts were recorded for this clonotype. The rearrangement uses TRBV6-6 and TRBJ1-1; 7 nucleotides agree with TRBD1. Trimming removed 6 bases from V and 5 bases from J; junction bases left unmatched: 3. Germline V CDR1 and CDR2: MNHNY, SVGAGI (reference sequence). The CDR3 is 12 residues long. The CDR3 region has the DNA TGTGCCAGCAGCAGGGGGAATACTGAAGCTTTCTTT. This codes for CASSRGNTEAFF.

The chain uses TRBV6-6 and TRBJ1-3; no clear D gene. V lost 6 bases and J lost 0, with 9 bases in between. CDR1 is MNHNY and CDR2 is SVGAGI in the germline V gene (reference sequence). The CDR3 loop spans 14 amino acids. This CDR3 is CASRTDTSGNTIYF. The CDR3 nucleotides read TGTGCCAGCAGGACCGACACCTCTGGAAACACCATATATTTT.

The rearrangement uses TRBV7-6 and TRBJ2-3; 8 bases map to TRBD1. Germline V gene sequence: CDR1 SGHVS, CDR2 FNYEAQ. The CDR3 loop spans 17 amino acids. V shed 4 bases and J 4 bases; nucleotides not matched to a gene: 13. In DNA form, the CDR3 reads TGTGCCAGCAGCTCCAGGTCCGGACAGGGTATACCAGATACGCAGTATTTT. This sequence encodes CASSSRSGQGIPDTQYF. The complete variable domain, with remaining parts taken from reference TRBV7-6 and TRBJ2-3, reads GAGVSQSPRYKVTKRGQDVALRCDPISGHVSLYWYRQALGQGPEFLTYFNYEAQQDKSGLPNDRFSAERPEGSISTLTIQRTEQRDSAMYRCASSSRSGQGIPDTQYFGPGTRLTVL.

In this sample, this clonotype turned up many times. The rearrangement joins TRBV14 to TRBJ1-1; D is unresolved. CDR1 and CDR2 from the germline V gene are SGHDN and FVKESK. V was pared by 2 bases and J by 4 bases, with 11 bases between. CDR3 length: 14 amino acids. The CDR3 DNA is TGTGCCAGCAGCCAACACGGGCCTAGCACTGAAGCTTTCTTT. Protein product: CASSQHGPSTEAFF.

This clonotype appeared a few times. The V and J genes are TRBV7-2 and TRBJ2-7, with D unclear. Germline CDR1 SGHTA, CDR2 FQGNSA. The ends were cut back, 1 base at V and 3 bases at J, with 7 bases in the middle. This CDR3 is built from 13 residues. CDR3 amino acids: CASSLVNYYEQYF. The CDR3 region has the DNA TGTGCCAGCAGCTTAGTCAACTACTACGAGCAGTACTTC.

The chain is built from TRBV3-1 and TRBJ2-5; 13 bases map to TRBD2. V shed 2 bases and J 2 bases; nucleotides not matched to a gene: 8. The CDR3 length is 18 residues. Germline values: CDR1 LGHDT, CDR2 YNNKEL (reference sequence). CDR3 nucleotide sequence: TGTGCCAGCAGCCAATCTTGGACTAGCGGGAGCCCTCAAGAGACCCAGTACTTC. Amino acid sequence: CASSQSWTSGSPQETQYF.

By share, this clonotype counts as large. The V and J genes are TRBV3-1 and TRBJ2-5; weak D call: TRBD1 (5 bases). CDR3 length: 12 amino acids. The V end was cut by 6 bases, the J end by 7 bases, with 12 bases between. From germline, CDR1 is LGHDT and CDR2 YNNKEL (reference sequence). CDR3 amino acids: CASSRQPGTQYF. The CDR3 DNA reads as TGTGCCAGCAGTCGACAGCCCGGGACCCAGTACTTC.

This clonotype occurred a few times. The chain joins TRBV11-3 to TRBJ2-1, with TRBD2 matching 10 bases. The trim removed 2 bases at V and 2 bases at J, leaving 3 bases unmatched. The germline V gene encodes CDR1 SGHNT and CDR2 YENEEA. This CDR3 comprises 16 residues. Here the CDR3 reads CASSLLAGAPYNEQFF. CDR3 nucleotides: TGTGCCAGCAGCTTACTAGCGGGAGCCCCCTACAATGAGCAGTTCTTC.

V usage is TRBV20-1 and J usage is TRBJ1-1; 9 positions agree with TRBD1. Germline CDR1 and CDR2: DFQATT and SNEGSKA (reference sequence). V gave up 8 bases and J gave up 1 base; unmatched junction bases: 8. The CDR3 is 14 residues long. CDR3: CSNLGQGPNTEAFF. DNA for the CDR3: TGCAGTAACTTGGGACAGGGACCGAACACTGAAGCTTTCTTT.

CDR3 in amino acids: CSARAGGYQETQYF. The CDR3 region has the DNA TGCAGTGCCCGAGCGGGGGGTTACCAAGAGACCCAGTACTTC. This chain joins TRBV20-1 and TRBJ2-5, with TRBD2 matching 9 bases. The ends lost 6 bases at V and 0 bases at J; junction bases unmatched: 5. The CDR3 length is 14 residues. Germline V gives CDR1 DFQATT, CDR2 SNEGSKA (reference sequence).